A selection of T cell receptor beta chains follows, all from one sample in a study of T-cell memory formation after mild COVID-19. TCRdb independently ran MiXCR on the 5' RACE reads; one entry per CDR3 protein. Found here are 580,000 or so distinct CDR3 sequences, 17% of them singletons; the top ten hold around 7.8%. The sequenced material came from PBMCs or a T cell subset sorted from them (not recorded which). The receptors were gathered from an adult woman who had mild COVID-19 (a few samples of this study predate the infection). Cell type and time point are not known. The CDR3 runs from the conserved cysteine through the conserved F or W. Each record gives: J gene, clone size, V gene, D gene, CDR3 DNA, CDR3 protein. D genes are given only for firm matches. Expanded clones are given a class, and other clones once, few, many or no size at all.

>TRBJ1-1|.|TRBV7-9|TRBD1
TGTGCCAGCAGCTCATACAGGGGCATCACTGAAGCTTTCTTT
CASSSYRGITEAFF
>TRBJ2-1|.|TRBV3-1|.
TGTGCCAGCAGCCAGGACTGGTCGCCGGGGTACAATGAGCAGTTCTTC
CASSQDWSPGYNEQFF
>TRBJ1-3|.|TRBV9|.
TGTGCCAGCAGCGTAGACAGCTTGAGCTCTGGAAACACCATATATTTT
CASSVDSLSSGNTIYF
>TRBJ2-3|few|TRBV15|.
TGTGCCACCAGCAGAGGATTTTGGGACCTGACAGATACGCAGTATTTT
CATSRGFWDLTDTQYF
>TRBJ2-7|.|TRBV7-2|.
TGTGCCAGCAGCTTAGGGGGCACAGGGAGAGTGTACTTC
CASSLGGTGRVYF
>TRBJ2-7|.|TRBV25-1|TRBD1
TGTGCCAGCAGTGGAAGGACAGGGGGATTCTACGAGCAGTACTTC
CASSGRTGGFYEQYF
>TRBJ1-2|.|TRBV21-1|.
TGTGCCAGCAGCCAAAAGCGGGACAGGGAGGTTCATGGCTACACCTTC
CASSQKRDREVHGYTF
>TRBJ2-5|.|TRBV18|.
TGTGCCAGCTCACTGGACGGGTATGGGGACCAAGAGACCCAGTACTTC
CASSLDGYGDQETQYF
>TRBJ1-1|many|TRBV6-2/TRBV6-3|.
TGTGCCAGCAGTTACTCGGATGAAGCTTTCTTT
CASSYSDEAFF
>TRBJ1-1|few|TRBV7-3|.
TGTGCCAGCAGCTCACCCCCAGGGAACACTGAAGCTTTCTTT
CASSSPPGNTEAFF
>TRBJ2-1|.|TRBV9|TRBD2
TGTGCCAGCAGCGTAGAGGGACGGGAGGAGGATGAGCAGTTCTTC
CASSVEGREEDEQFF
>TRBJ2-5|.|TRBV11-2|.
TGTGCCAGCACCGCTTTTATGGTGGTTGAGACCCAGTACTTC
CASTAFMVVETQYF
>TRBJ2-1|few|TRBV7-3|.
TGTGCCAGCATCTACGACAGGACATCACGTTACAATGAGCAGTTCTTC
CASIYDRTSRYNEQFF
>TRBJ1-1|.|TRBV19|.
TGTGCCAGTAGTATGGTCAGGGGGAACACTGAAGCTTTCTTT
CASSMVRGNTEAFF
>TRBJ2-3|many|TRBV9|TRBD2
TGTGCCAGCAGCGTCGGGACTAGCGGCACAGATACGCAGTATTTT
CASSVGTSGTDTQYF
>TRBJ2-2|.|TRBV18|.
TGTGCCAGCTCACCATCACCGGGGGCCGGGGAGCTGTTTTTT
CASSPSPGAGELFF
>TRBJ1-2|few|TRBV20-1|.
TGCAGTGCTAATAACTATGGCTACACCTTC
CSANNYGYTF
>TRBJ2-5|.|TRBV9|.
TGTGCCAGCAGCCGGGGGCCCCGGGTGGAGACCCAGTACTTC
CASSRGPRVETQYF
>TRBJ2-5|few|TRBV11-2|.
TGTGCCAGCAGCTTATGGCCGCGAGATATGGGGATCGCAGAGACCCAGTACTTC
CASSLWPRDMGIAETQYF
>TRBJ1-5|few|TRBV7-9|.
TGTGCCAGCAGCCCAGGACTGAATAATCAGCCCCAGCATTTT
CASSPGLNNQPQHF
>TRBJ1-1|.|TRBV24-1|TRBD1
TGTGCCACCACAGGGACAGGGGGTCGAGGGAACACTGAAGCTTTCTTT
CATTGTGGRGNTEAFF
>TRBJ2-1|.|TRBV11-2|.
TGTGCCAGCAGCCGACACCTCAATGAGCAGTTCTTC
CASSRHLNEQFF
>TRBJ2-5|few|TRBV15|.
TGTGCCACCAGCAGAGACTTAGGGAGGAAAGAGACCCAGTACTTC
CATSRDLGRKETQYF
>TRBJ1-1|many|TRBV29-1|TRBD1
TGCAGCGCCTCCAGGGGGAGGGCTGAAGCTTTCTTT
CSASRGRAEAFF
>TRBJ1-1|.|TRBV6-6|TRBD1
TGTGCCAGCAGTTATCGAAACAGGGGGGGGGAAGCTTTCTTT
CASSYRNRGGEAFF
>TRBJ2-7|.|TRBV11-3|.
TGTGCCAGCAGCCCACGGACTCGACCCTACGAGCAGTACTTC
CASSPRTRPYEQYF
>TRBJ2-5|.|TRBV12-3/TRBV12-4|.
TGTGCCAGCAGTCCCCCCGCCAAGCCGGAGACCCAGTACTTC
CASSPPAKPETQYF
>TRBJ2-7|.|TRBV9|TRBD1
TGTGCCAGCAGCGAGCTCGGGACAGGGGGCGCAGAGGAGCAGTACTTC
CASSELGTGGAEEQYF
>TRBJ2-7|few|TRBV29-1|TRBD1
TGCAGCGTTGCGGACAGGGTCGTAGAGCAGTACTTC
CSVADRVVEQYF
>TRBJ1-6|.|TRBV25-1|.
TGTGCCAGCAGTGAGGGGGATAATTCACCCCTCCACTTT
CASSEGDNSPLHF
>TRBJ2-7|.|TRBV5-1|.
TGCGCCAGCAGCTTAAGACTCCGCGGGGAGCAGTACTTC
CASSLRLRGEQYF
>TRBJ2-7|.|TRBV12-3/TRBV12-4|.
TGTGCCAGCAGTTTAGGTCTGGACACCTTTTTCTACGAGCAGTACTTC
CASSLGLDTFFYEQYF
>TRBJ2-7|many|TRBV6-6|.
TGTGCCAGCACTAAAGCGTTAAGCTCCTACGAGCAGTACTTC
CASTKALSSYEQYF
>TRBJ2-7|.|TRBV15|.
TGTGCCACCAGCAGAGATTTGGGCCCCTACGAGCAGTACTTC
CATSRDLGPYEQYF
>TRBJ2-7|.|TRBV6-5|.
TGTGCCAGCAGTTACACAGCGTCGGAAGCTAAGGCGTACTTC
CASSYTASEAKAYF
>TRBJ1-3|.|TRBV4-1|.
TGCGCCAGCAGCCAAGGGAGTAGACGGAAAGTCTCTGGAAACACCATATATTTT
CASSQGSRRKVSGNTIYF
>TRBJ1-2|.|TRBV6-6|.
TGTGCCAGTGTGTATGGTTATGGCTACACCTTC
CASVYGYGYTF
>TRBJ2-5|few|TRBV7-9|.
TGTGCCAGCAGCTTAGCGAGGGCAGAGACCCAGTACTTC
CASSLARAETQYF
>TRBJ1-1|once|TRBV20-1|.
TGCAGTGCTAGAGATCTGGCCGGAAACACTGAAGCTTTCTTT
CSARDLAGNTEAFF
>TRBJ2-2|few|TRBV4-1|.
TGCGCCAGCAGCCCCCCGACAGCAACCGGGGAGCTGTTTTTT
CASSPPTATGELFF
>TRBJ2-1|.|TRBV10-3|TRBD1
TGTGCCACCAGTGAACAGGGGAAGGGTAATGAGCAGTTCTTC
CATSEQGKGNEQFF
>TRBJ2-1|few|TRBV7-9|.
TGTGCCAGCAGCTTAGAACGGACTACCTACAATGAGCAGTTCTTC
CASSLERTTYNEQFF
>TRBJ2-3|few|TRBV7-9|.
TGTGCCAGCAGCTCAACCTGGGACACTGATACGCAGTATTTT
CASSSTWDTDTQYF
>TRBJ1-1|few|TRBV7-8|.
TGTGCCAGCCGAATCGGCGGGACCACCGAAGCTTTCTTT
CASRIGGTTEAFF
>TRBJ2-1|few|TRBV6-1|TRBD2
TGTGCCAGCAGTGAAGTAGCGGGAGGGGTCTACAATGAGCAGTTCTTC
CASSEVAGGVYNEQFF
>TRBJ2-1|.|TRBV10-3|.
TGTGCCATCAGTGAGGACAGCTCCTACAATGAGCAGTTCTTC
CAISEDSSYNEQFF
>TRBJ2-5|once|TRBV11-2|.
TGTGCCAGCAGCCTGCCGACGGAGACCCAGTACTTC
CASSLPTETQYF
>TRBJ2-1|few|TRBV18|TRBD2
TGTGCCAGCTCACTAGTAGCGGGAAATAACAATGAGCAGTTCTTC
CASSLVAGNNNEQFF
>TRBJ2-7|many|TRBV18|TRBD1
TGTGCCAGCAGTCCCGGGACAGGGGCCTACGAGCAGTACTTC
CASSPGTGAYEQYF
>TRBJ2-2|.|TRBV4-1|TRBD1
TGCGCCAGCAGCCAACCTGGGACAGGGGCCGGGGAGCTGTTTTTT
CASSQPGTGAGELFF
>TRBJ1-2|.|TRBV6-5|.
TGTGCCAGCAGTAGGTCCGTTCAGAATCCGGGTGGCTACACCTTC
CASSRSVQNPGGYTF
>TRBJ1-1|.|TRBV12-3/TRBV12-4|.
TGTGCCAGCAGTCTCCCCGGTTCTCCTCTACCTGAAGCTTTCTTT
CASSLPGSPLPEAFF
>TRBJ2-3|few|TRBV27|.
TGTGCCAGCAGTCCCTTACAGGGACCTCGGAGAACAGATACGCAGTATTTT
CASSPLQGPRRTDTQYF